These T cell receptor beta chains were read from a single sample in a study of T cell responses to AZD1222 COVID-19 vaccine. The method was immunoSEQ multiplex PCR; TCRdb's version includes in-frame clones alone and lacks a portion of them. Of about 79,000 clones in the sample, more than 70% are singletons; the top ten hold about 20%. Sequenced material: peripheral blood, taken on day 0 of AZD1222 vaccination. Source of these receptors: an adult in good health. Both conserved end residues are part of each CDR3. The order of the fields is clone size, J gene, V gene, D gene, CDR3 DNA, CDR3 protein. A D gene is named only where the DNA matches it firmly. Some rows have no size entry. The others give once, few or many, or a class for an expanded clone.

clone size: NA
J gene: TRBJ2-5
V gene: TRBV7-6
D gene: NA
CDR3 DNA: TGTGCCAGCAGCTTAGAATCGGCTAGCCGAGAGACCCAGTACTTC
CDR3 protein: CASSLESASRETQYF

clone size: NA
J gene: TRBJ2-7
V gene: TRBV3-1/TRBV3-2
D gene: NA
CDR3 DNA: TGTGCCAGCAGCCATTCACCGGGAACATACGAGCAGTACTTC
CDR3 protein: CASSHSPGTYEQYF

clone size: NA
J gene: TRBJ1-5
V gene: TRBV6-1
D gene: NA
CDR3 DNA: TGTGCCAGCAGTGAATTGACGGGAAATCAGCCCCAGCATTTT
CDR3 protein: CASSELTGNQPQHF

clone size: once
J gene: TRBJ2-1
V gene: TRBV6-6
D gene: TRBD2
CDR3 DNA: TGTGCCAGCACCCCTACCCCCGGGACTAGCAACAATGAGCAGTTCTTC
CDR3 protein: CASTPTPGTSNNEQFF

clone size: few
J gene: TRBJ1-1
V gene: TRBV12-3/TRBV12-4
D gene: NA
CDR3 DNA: TGTGCCAGCAGTTCTATCCGGGCCCCGACTTTCTTT
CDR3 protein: CASSSIRAPTFF

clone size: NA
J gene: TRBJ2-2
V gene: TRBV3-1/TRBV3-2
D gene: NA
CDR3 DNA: TGTGCCAGCAGCCAAGCTGTCGCCGGGGAGCTGTTTTTT
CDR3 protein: CASSQAVAGELFF

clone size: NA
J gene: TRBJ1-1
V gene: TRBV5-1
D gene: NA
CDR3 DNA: TGCGCCAGCACCGGGGATCACATGAACACTGAAGCTTTCTTT
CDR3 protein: CASTGDHMNTEAFF

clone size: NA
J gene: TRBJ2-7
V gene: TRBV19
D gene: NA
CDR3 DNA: TGTGCCAGTAGCCGCAGGAACTTACTCGCTTACGAGCAGTACTTC
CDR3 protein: CASSRRNLLAYEQYF

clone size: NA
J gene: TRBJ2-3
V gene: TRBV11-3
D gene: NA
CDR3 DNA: TGTGCCAGCAGCCCAGGGGACTATAGCACAGATACGCAGTATTTT
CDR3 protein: CASSPGDYSTDTQYF

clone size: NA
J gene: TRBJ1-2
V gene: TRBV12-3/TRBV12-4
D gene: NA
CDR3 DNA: TGTGCCAGCAGTTTCGCGGGGATAGGCGGCTACACCTTC
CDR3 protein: CASSFAGIGGYTF

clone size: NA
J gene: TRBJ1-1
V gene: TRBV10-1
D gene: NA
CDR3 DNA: TGCGCCAGCAGTGAGCAGGCTACGGGCACTGAAGCTTTCTTT
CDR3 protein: CASSEQATGTEAFF

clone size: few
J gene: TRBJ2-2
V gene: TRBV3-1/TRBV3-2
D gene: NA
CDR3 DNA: TGTGCCAGCAGTAGAAGTAACACCGGGGAGCTGTTTTTT
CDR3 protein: CASSRSNTGELFF

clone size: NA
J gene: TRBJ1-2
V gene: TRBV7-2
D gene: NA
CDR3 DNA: TGTGCCAGCAGCCAGACAGCTGGCTACACCTTC
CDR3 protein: CASSQTAGYTF

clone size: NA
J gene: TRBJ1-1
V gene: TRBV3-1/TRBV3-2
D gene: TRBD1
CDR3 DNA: TGTGCCAGCAGCCCCCGACAGGGACCCTCCCTCGGAACTGAAGCTTTCTTT
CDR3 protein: CASSPRQGPSLGTEAFF

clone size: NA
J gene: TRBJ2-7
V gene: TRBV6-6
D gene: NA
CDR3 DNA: TGTGCCAGCACCCTTGGCCCAGGGGGGTCCTCCTACGAGCAGTACTTC
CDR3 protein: CASTLGPGGSSYEQYF

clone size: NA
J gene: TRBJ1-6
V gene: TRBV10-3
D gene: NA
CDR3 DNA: TGTGCCATCAGTGAAGGGTCCCAGAATTCACCCCTCCACTTT
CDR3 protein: CAISEGSQNSPLHF

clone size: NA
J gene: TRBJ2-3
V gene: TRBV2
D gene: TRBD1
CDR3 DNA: TGTGCCAGCAGTGGCGGGACAGGACGGAGCACGCAGTATTTT
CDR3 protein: CASSGGTGRSTQYF

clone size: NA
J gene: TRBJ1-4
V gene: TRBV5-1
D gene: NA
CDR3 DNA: TGCGCCAGCAGCTTGTCAGGGGTTGGGGAAAAACTGTTTTTT
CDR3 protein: CASSLSGVGEKLFF

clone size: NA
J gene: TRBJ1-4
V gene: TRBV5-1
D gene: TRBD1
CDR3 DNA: TGCGCCAGCAGCTCCGCCGGGACAGGAAAGGAAAAACTGTTTTTT
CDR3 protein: CASSSAGTGKEKLFF

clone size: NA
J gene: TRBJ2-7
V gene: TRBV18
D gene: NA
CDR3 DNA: TGTGCCAGCTCAGAGGGGACTCCCGCCGGCGAGCAGTACTTC
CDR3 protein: CASSEGTPAGEQYF

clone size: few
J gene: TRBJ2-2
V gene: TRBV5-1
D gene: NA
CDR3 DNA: TGCGCCAGCAGCTTGGCCGGGGAGCTGTTTTTT
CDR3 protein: CASSLAGELFF

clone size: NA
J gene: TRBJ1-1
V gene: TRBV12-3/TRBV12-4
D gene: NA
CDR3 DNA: TGTGCCAGCAGTTCTCTGGGGAACACTGAAGCTTTCTTT
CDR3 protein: CASSSLGNTEAFF

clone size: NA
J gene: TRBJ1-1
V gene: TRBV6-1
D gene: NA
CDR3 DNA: TGTGCCAGCAGTGAAAGGGGGGGCATTTTGAACACTGAAGCTTTCTTT
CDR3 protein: CASSERGGILNTEAFF

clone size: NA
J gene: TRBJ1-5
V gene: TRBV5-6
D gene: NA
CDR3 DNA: TGTGCCAGCAGCTCCCGGGGGGCGGGGGCGCGCAATCAGCCCCAGCATTTT
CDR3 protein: CASSSRGAGARNQPQHF

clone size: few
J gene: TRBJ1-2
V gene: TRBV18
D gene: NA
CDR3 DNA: TGTGCCAGCTCCCCCGGGACGGACTATGGCTACACCTTC
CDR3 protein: CASSPGTDYGYTF

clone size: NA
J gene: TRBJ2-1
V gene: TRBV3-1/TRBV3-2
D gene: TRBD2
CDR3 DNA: TGTGCCAGCAGCCTGGGACTAGCGGGAGGAGGACGTGAGCAGTTCTTC
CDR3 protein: CASSLGLAGGGREQFF

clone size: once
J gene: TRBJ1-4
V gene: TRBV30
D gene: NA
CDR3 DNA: TGTGCCTGGAGGGGGCAGAGTAATGAAAAACTGTTTTTT
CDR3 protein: CAWRGQSNEKLFF

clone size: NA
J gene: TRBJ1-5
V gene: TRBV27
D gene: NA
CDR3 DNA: TGTGCCAGCAGTTCAGTGGGTACGGTCAATCAGCCCCAGCATTTT
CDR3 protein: CASSSVGTVNQPQHF